These 13 T cell receptor beta chains share one sample of origin, sequenced in a study of blood T cell repertoires in COVID-19. The protocol was immunoSEQ multiplex PCR, while the TCRdb copy is restricted to in-frame clones and leaves out a portion. The sample has about 70,000 clones; around 90% are singletons. Sequenced: peripheral blood. The receptors shown here come from a human donor in a cohort sampled during active COVID-19.

The chain has TRBV11-2 and TRBJ2-1, with D perhaps TRBD1 (6 bases). The CDR3 runs 13 residues. Looked up from germline, CDR1 is SGHAT and CDR2 is FQNNGV. V lost 5 bases to trimming and J lost 7 bases, with 12 bases between them. The CDR3 here is CASSHGTRNEQFF. DNA of the CDR3: TGTGCCAGCAGCCATGGGACACGGAATGAGCAGTTCTTC.

V and J are TRBV19 and TRBJ2-3; D is perhaps TRBD2 (6 bases). V was trimmed by 6 bases and J by 1 base, leaving 11 bases between them. CDR3 length: 14 residues. Per the germline V gene, CDR1 is LNHDA and CDR2 is SQIVND (reference sequence). For the CDR3, the DNA is TGTGCCAGTAGCGGGGGTAAGGGCACAGATACGCAGTATTTT. Translating gives CASSGGKGTDTQYF.

Here the CDR3 DNA reads TGTGCCAGCAGACTGACTAGGAGCACCGGGGAGCTGTTTTTT. Translated: CASRLTRSTGELFF. The rearrangement uses TRBV6-5 and TRBJ2-2, with D tentatively TRBD2 (6 bases). The germline CDR1 and CDR2 sequences are MNHEY and SVGAGI. The CDR3 totals 14 residues. Trimming pared 6 bases from V and 4 bases from J, leaving 12 bases between.

This clone was seen just once. CDR3 amino acids: CASSLSRVSWEQYF. Here the CDR3 DNA reads TGTGCCAGCAGCTTAAGTAGAGTTTCCTGGGAGCAGTACTTC. This sequence joins TRBV7-8 and TRBJ2-7; D not resolved. Germline V gene data show CDR1 as SGHVS and CDR2 as FQNEAQ. The CDR3 has 14 amino acids. Trimming stripped 2 bases from V and 7 bases from J, with 15 bases between.

V gene TRBV15 combines with J gene TRBJ2-3, with 9 nucleotides matching TRBD2. Germline trimming cut 1 base from V and 5 bases from J; bases unmatched to any gene: 10. The CDR3 totals 17 residues. In germline, CDR1 is LNHNV, CDR2 YYDKDF (reference sequence). For the CDR3, the DNA is TGTGCCACCAGCAGAGGACTGGCGGGAGGGCCGGGAGATACGCAGTATTTT. Translating gives CATSRGLAGGPGDTQYF.

The genes are TRBV15 and TRBJ2-1, with 11 positions matching TRBD2. The CDR3 is 17 residues long. V shed 7 bases, J shed 0 bases, and the junction held 8 bases outside the gene matches. Germline CDR1 LNHNV, CDR2 YYDKDF (reference sequence). This CDR3 is CATKGTSGLSSYNEQFF. The CDR3 coding sequence is TGTGCCACCAAAGGGACTAGCGGATTAAGCTCCTACAATGAGCAGTTCTTC.

This clone came up a few times. CDR3 nucleotide sequence: TGTGCCAGCTCACCGGCGGGGAAGAACACTGAAGCTTTCTTT. Its protein is CASSPAGKNTEAFF. The chain recombines TRBV18 with TRBJ1-1; D is unclear. This CDR3 has 14 residues. Trimming pared 3 bases from V and 1 base from J, leaving 9 bases between. The germline V gene encodes CDR1 KGHSH and CDR2 LQKENI.

J is TRBJ2-3 and V is TRBV7-6; D is perhaps TRBD1 (7 bases). The ends were cut back, 5 bases at V and 5 bases at J, with 20 bases in the middle. The CDR3 spans 16 residues. Germline V gene sequence: CDR1 SGHVS, CDR2 FNYEAQ. DNA of the CDR3: TGTGCCAGCAGCCCGGCCGGGGGACAGCAGGAAGATACGCAGTATTTT. It specifies CASSPAGGQQEDTQYF.

This clone was found once. J is TRBJ2-3 and V is TRBV4-3, with 7 bases fitting TRBD2. Per germline, CDR1 LGHNA and CDR2 YSLEER. This CDR3 is built from 18 residues. The V gene end was trimmed by 0 bases and the J gene end by 0 bases; junction bases not matched to a gene: 9. The CDR3 bases are TGCGCCAGCAGCCAAGAAGTGCTAGCGGTACTTAGCACAGATACGCAGTATTTT. Its translation is CASSQEVLAVLSTDTQYF.

The chain joins TRBV7-6 to TRBJ2-5, with D possibly matching TRBD2 (6 bases). This CDR3 has 16 residues. V was shortened by 2 bases and J by 2 bases, with 15 bases between the two germline ends. The V gene's germline CDR1 is SGHVS and CDR2 FNYEAQ. CDR3: CASSLLSPGAQETQYF. CDR3 bases: TGTGCCAGCAGCTTACTCTCGCCGGGAGCGCAAGAGACCCAGTACTTC.

V and J are TRBV5-1 and TRBJ2-2; 10 bases map to TRBD2. Trimming cost V 1 base and J 2 bases; bases outside gene matches: 2. Germline CDR1 reads SGHRS; CDR2 reads YFSETQ. The CDR3 runs 16 residues. CDR3 residues: CASSLQLAGNTGELFF. Here the CDR3 DNA reads TGCGCCAGCAGCTTGCAACTAGCGGGAAACACCGGGGAGCTGTTTTTT.

V and J are TRBV28 and TRBJ1-6; 9 bases match TRBD1. Looked up from germline, CDR1 is MDHEN and CDR2 is SYDVKM. This CDR3 spans 15 amino acids. V gave up 3 bases and J gave up 5 bases; unmatched junction bases: 2. CDR3 residues: CASSLGDRDNSPLHF. DNA for the CDR3: TGTGCCAGCAGTTTGGGGGACAGGGATAATTCACCCCTCCACTTT. Filled out from reference TRBV28 and TRBJ1-6, the complete variable domain reads DVKVTQSSRYLVKRTGEKVFLECVQDMDHENMFWYRQDPGLGLRLIYFSYDVKMKEKGDIPEGYSVSREKKERFSLILESASTNQTSMYLCASSLGDRDNSPLHFGNGTRLTVT.

The chain is built from TRBV6-5 and TRBJ2-7; TRBD1 matches 8 bases. The V and J ends lost 5 bases and 2 bases, in that order; junction bases with no gene match: 5. This CDR3 comprises 14 residues. Germline CDR1 and CDR2: MNHEY and SVGAGI. The CDR3 nucleotides read TGTGCCAGCAGTCGAGGACAGGGCCCCTACGAGCAGTACTTC. Translated, it gives CASSRGQGPYEQYF.